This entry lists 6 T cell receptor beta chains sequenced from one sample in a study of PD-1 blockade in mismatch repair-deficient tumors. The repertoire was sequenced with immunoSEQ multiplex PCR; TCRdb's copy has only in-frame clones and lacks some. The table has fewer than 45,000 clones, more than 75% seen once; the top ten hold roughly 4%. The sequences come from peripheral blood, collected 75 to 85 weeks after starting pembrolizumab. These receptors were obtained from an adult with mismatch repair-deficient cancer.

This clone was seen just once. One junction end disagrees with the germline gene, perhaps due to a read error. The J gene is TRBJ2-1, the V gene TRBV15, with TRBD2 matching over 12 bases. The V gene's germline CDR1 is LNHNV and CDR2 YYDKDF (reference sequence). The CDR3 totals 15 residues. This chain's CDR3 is CATSGTGTSGPRLLF. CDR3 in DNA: TGTGCCACCAGCGGGACCGGGACTAGCGGGCCCCGTTTGCTCTTC.

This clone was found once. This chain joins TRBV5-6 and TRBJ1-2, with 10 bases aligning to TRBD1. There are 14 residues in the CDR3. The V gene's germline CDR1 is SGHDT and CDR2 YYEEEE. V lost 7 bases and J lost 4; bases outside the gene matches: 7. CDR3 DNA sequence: TGTGCCAGCCGAGACAGGGGGCGCACCTATGGCTACACCTTC. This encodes CASRDRGRTYGYTF.

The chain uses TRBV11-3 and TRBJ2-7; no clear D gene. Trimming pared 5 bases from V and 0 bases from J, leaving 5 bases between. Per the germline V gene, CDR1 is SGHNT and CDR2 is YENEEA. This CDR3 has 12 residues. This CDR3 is CASSPVSYEQYF. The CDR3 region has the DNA TGTGCCAGCAGCCCTGTCTCCTACGAGCAGTACTTC. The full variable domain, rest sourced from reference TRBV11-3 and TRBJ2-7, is EAGVVQSPRYKIIEKKQPVAFWCNPISGHNTLYWYLQNLGQGPELLIRYENEEAVDDSQLPKDRFSAERLKGVDSTLKIQPAELGDSAVYLCASSPVSYEQYFGPGTRLTVT.

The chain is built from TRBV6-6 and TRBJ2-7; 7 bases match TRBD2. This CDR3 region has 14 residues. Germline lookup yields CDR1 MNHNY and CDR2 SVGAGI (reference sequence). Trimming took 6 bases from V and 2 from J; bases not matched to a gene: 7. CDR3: CASSPFRGAYEQYF. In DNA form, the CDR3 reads TGTGCCAGCAGCCCCTTCCGGGGGGCCTACGAGCAGTACTTC.

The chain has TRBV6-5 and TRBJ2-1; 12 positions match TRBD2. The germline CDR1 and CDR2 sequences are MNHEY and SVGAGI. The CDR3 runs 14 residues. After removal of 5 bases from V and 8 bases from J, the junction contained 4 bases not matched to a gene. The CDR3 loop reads CASSGLAGSDEQFF. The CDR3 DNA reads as TGTGCCAGCAGTGGACTAGCGGGAAGCGATGAGCAGTTCTTC.

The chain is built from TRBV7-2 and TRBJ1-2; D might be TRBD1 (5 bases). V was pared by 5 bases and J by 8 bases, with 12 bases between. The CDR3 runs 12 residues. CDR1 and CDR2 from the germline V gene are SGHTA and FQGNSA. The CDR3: CASSTGTSGYTF. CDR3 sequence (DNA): TGTGCCAGCAGCACCGGGACGTCCGGCTACACCTTC. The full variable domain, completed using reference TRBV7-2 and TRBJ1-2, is GAGVSQSPSNKVTEKGKDVELRCDPISGHTALYWYRQSLGQGLEFLIYFQGNSAPDKSGLPSDRFSAERTGGSVSTLTIQRTQQEDSAVYLCASSTGTSGYTFGSGTRLTVV.